These 3 T cell receptor beta chains came from one sample sequenced in a study of cytomegalovirus exposure and HLA in healthy donors. The PCR employed 60 Vbeta primers together with 13 Jbeta primers. Only in-frame clones appear in the TCRdb table, and some are missing; sequencing was by immunoSEQ multiplex PCR. The table records 140,000 to 150,000 clones, 84% of them present only once. The sequenced sample was PBMCs. These receptors originate from a boy between 2 and 10 years old in good health and CMV-seronegative.

This chain joins TRBV4-2 and TRBJ1-2; D may be TRBD1 (5 bases). V lost 0 bases and J 5 bases, leaving 16 bases between the germline ends. From germline, CDR1 is LGHNA and CDR2 YNFKEQ. This CDR3 contains 16 residues. DNA of the CDR3: TGTGCCAGCAGCCAAGAAAATAGCGGGGCGACATATGGCTACACCTTC. Residues: CASSQENSGATYGYTF.

The chain joins TRBV30 to TRBJ2-7, with TRBD2 as a possible D gene (5 bases). Trimming stripped 0 bases from V and 6 bases from J, with 18 bases between. Germline CDR1 is GTSNPN and CDR2 is SVGIG (reference sequence). This CDR3 has 15 residues. CDR3 amino acids: CAWSVSVGLGGEQYF. The CDR3 DNA is TGTGCCTGGAGTGTCTCGGTAGGGCTCGGAGGCGAGCAGTACTTC.

DNA for the CDR3: TGCGCCAGCAGCTTGACAGGGACTGGAAACACCATATATTTT. Protein product: CASSLTGTGNTIYF. The chain recombines TRBV5-1 with TRBJ1-3, with a tentative D call TRBD1 (6 bases). The germline CDR1 and CDR2 sequences are SGHRS and YFSETQ. This CDR3 region has 14 residues. V lost 1 base to trimming and J lost 2 bases, with 7 bases between them.